These 30 T cell receptor beta chains were all obtained from the same sample, sequenced in a study of blood T cell repertoires in COVID-19. Measured with immunoSEQ multiplex PCR; TCRdb has only the in-frame clones, and not every one. The data show about 210,000 clones, about 85% seen once. The sample taken for sequencing was peripheral blood. The receptor set was obtained from a woman at least 80 years old with COVID-19, enrolled during active disease.

The chain combines TRBV18 with TRBJ1-4, with 7 bases aligning to TRBD1. Trimming took 4 bases from V and 6 from J; bases not matched to a gene: 2. There are 13 residues in the CDR3. Germline V lookup: CDR1 KGHSH, CDR2 LQKENI. CDR3 DNA sequence: TGTGCCAGCTCACTCCAGGGGGATGAAAAACTGTTTTTT. It codes for CASSLQGDEKLFF.

The chain uses TRBV18 and TRBJ1-4; TRBD1 might be the D (5 bases). The V end lost 6 bases, the J end lost 0 bases, and 11 bases lay between the germline ends. The germline CDR1 and CDR2 sequences are KGHSH and LQKENI. The CDR3 sequence is 15 residues long. CDR3 residues: CASSLRVATNEKLFF. The CDR3, as DNA: TGTGCCAGCTCCCTCAGGGTAGCAACTAATGAAAAACTGTTTTTT.

The rearrangement joins TRBV5-1 to TRBJ2-1, with 8 bases matching TRBD2. The germline V gene encodes CDR1 SGHRS and CDR2 YFSETQ. J was trimmed by 3 bases and V by 4 bases; bases with no gene match: 6. CDR3 size: 15 residues. CDR3 coding DNA: TGCGCCAGCAGCAGAAGCGGGGGAGACTACAATGAGCAGTTCTTC. Residues: CASSRSGGDYNEQFF.

This clone was detected a few times. The chain carries TRBV7-9 and TRBJ1-1; TRBD1 matches 7 bases. CDR1 and CDR2 from the germline V gene are SEHNR and FQNEAQ (reference sequence). The V and J ends lost 5 bases and 0 bases, in that order; junction bases with no gene match: 3. The CDR3 runs to 14 residues. CDR3: CASSLTGLNTEAFF. Written as DNA, the CDR3 is TGTGCCAGCAGCCTGACAGGGTTGAACACTGAAGCTTTCTTT.

V usage is TRBV11-3 and J usage is TRBJ2-3; 12 bases align to TRBD2. This CDR3 is 15 amino acids long. Germline trimming cut 5 bases from V and 9 bases from J; bases unmatched to any gene: 9. Germline V gene data show CDR1 as SGHNT and CDR2 as YENEEA. CDR3 amino acids: CASSPTSGTSGTQYF. The CDR3 nucleotides read TGTGCCAGCAGCCCCACTTCCGGGACTAGCGGGACGCAGTATTTT. Filled out from reference TRBV11-3 and TRBJ2-3, the complete variable domain reads EAGVVQSPRYKIIEKKQPVAFWCNPISGHNTLYWYLQNLGQGPELLIRYENEEAVDDSQLPKDRFSAERLKGVDSTLKIQPAELGDSAVYLCASSPTSGTSGTQYFGPGTRLTVL.

In its sample, this clone was seen a few times. The V and J genes are TRBV2 and TRBJ2-7; D ambiguous. V was pared by 5 bases and J by 3 bases, with 11 bases between. Germline CDR1 is SNHLY and CDR2 is FYNNEI. The CDR3 contains 13 residues. CDR3 protein: CASSPSTFYEQYF. The CDR3 coding sequence is TGTGCCAGCAGTCCGTCGACATTCTACGAGCAGTACTTC. The full variable domain, in which reference TRBV2 and TRBJ2-7 provide the parts outside the CDR3, is EPEVTQTPSHQVTQMGQEVILRCVPISNHLYFYWYRQILGQKVEFLVSFYNNEISEKSEIFDDQFSVERPDGSNFTLKIRSTKLEDSAMYFCASSPSTFYEQYFGPGTRLTVT.

The chain employs TRBV18 and TRBJ2-7; D ambiguous. The CDR3 is made up of 13 amino acids. Looked up from germline, CDR1 is KGHSH and CDR2 is LQKENI. The V end lost 2 bases, the J end lost 2 bases, and 7 bases lay between the germline ends. CDR3: CASSPTAAYEQYF. In DNA, the CDR3 is TGTGCCAGCTCACCAACAGCCGCCTACGAGCAGTACTTC.

The table lists this clone with a few counts. This sequence joins TRBV10-2 and TRBJ1-2; D possibly corresponds to TRBD1 (6 bases). The CDR3 consists of 14 residues. Germline CDR1 is WSHSY and CDR2 is SAAADI. V was shortened by 2 bases and J by 8 bases, with 15 bases between the two germline ends. The CDR3 sequence is CASSEMGQGAGYTF. The CDR3 DNA reads TGCGCCAGCAGTGAGATGGGACAAGGGGCCGGCTACACCTTC.

The J gene is TRBJ1-1, the V gene TRBV7-9, with a weak D call TRBD1 (5 bases). The V and J ends lost 5 bases and 6 bases respectively, with 16 bases between them. Germline assignment: CDR1 SEHNR and CDR2 FQNEAQ (reference sequence). This CDR3 has 14 residues. The DNA of the CDR3 is TGTGCCAGCAGCCCCGGACATTTAGGGGCTGAAGCTTTCTTT. It yields the protein CASSPGHLGAEAFF.

The gene calls are TRBV5-6 and TRBJ1-1, with D possibly TRBD1 on 6 matching bases. The CDR3 totals 14 residues. V was pared by 5 bases and J by 1 base, with 12 bases between. CDR1 SGHDT and CDR2 YYEEEE come from the germline V gene. CDR3 DNA: TGTGCCAGCAGGGGGAGGGGACAGAACACTGAAGCTTTCTTT. As protein: CASRGRGQNTEAFF.

This clone has just a few counts. The chain joins TRBV6-1 to TRBJ2-7, with D hard to call. V lost 0 bases and J 2 bases, leaving 5 bases between the germline ends. This CDR3 contains 13 residues. Germline V CDR1 and CDR2: MNHNS, SASEGT. This CDR3 is CASSEAGPYEQYF. CDR3 sequence (DNA): TGTGCCAGCAGTGAAGCGGGCCCCTACGAGCAGTACTTC.

V usage is TRBV6-5 and J usage is TRBJ1-6, with 7 positions matching TRBD1. The trim removed 7 bases at V and 8 bases at J, leaving 8 bases unmatched. From germline, CDR1 is MNHEY and CDR2 SVGAGI. This CDR3 is built from 14 residues. CDR3 region: CASTSRDSYSPLHF. The CDR3 DNA reads as TGTGCCAGCACCAGTCGGGACAGTTATTCACCCCTCCACTTT.

The chain has TRBV29-1 and TRBJ1-1; TRBD1 aligns across 7 bases. The trim removed 5 bases at V and 8 bases at J, leaving 8 bases unmatched. Germline V gene lookup returns CDR1 SQVTM and CDR2 ANQGSEA. This CDR3 comprises 12 residues. CDR3 in DNA: TGCAGCGTTTTGGACAGGAGGGTGGAAGCTTTCTTT. Translation gives CSVLDRRVEAFF.

The V call is TRBV30, the J call TRBJ1-1; maybe TRBD1 (5 bases). The CDR3 has 13 residues. Germline-derived CDR1 and CDR2 are GTSNPN and SVGIG (reference sequence). Trimming cost V 4 bases and J 1 base, with 10 bases left between them. CDR3 coding DNA: TGTGCCTGGAACTCTGACAGGAACACTGAAGCTTTCTTT. Its translation: CAWNSDRNTEAFF.

The rearrangement uses TRBV12-3 or TRBV12-4 and TRBJ1-2; possibly TRBD1 for D (5 bases). The CDR3 runs 13 residues. V was shortened by 4 bases and J by 8 bases, with 14 bases between the two germline ends. The CDR3 reads CASSSRGRNGYTF. The CDR3, as DNA: TGTGCCAGCAGTTCTAGGGGAAGAAACGGCTACACCTTC.

On this clone itself: The sample carries other DNA sequences with the same CDR3. The V gene is TRBV7-2, the J gene TRBJ2-5; D gene ambiguous. This CDR3 spans 12 amino acids. Trimming stripped 5 bases from V and 5 bases from J, with 9 bases between. Germline CDR1 and CDR2: SGHTA and FQGNSA. CDR3 sequence: CASSLVGETQYF. The CDR3 nucleotides read TGTGCCAGCAGCCTAGTCGGGGAGACCCAGTACTTC.

V usage is TRBV3-1 (or the pseudogene TRBV3-2) and J usage is TRBJ2-5; possibly TRBD1 for D (5 bases). Trimming removed 0 bases from V and 2 bases from J, with 19 bases in between. The CDR3 has 18 amino acids. CDR1 is LGHDT and CDR2 is YNNKEL in the germline V gene (reference sequence). Here the CDR3 reads CASSQDRWGGIKQETQYF. The CDR3 coding sequence is TGTGCCAGCAGCCAAGATCGCTGGGGCGGAATCAAACAAGAGACCCAGTACTTC.

This clone appeared once. This chain links TRBV6-2 or TRBV6-3 with TRBJ2-3, with unresolved D. The CDR3 runs 16 residues. Deletions cut 6 bases from V and 1 base from J, with 17 bases between. Germline-derived CDR1 and CDR2 are MNHEY and SVGEGT. CDR3 loop: CASSSSSTLGTDTQYF. The CDR3 nucleotides are TGTGCCAGCAGCTCTTCAAGCACCCTGGGCACAGATACGCAGTATTTT.

The chain combines TRBV20-1 with TRBJ1-2; no reliable D call. This CDR3 has 11 residues. V lost 4 bases, J lost 2 bases, and 5 bases lay in between. Germline CDR1 is DFQATT and CDR2 is SNEGSKA (reference sequence). The CDR3 sequence is CSATVNYGYTF. Here the CDR3 DNA reads TGCAGTGCTACAGTAAACTATGGCTACACCTTC.

The chain is built from TRBV29-1 and TRBJ2-3; D possibly corresponds to TRBD1 (5 bases). Germline assignment: CDR1 SQVTM and CDR2 ANQGSEA. Trimming pared 3 bases from V and 3 bases from J, leaving 7 bases between. The CDR3 spans 12 residues. CDR3 DNA: TGCAGCGTTGAGAAGGGGACAGATACGCAGTATTTT. Translation gives CSVEKGTDTQYF.

This chain uses TRBV3-1 (or the pseudogene TRBV3-2) with TRBJ2-5; a weak D match, TRBD2 (5 bases). The V gene's germline CDR1 is LGHDT and CDR2 YNNKEL (reference sequence). The CDR3 totals 13 residues. Trimming cost V 2 bases and J 9 bases, with 13 bases left between them. The CDR3 loop is CASSQLDSRAQYF. DNA of the CDR3: TGTGCCAGCAGCCAATTGGACTCTAGAGCCCAGTACTTC.

The chain employs TRBV28 and TRBJ1-4; 7 bases line up with TRBD1. V lost 7 bases and J lost 3; bases outside the gene matches: 11. The CDR3 is made up of 16 amino acids. Germline loops: CDR1 MDHEN, CDR2 SYDVKM. CDR3 DNA sequence: TGTGCCAGCACCCAACGACAGGGTCTTTCTAATGAAAAACTGTTTTTT. It encodes CASTQRQGLSNEKLFF.

J is TRBJ2-3 and V is TRBV2; no firm D call. The V end was cut by 5 bases, the J end by 0 bases, with 9 bases between. The CDR3 has 14 residues. Per the germline V gene, CDR1 is SNHLY and CDR2 is FYNNEI. The CDR3 protein is CASSPYGSTDTQYF. CDR3 nucleotides: TGTGCCAGCAGTCCCTACGGTAGCACAGATACGCAGTATTTT.

This clone appeared a few times. The CDR3 region is CASNFDSPSYNEQFF. The CDR3, as DNA: TGTGCCAGCAACTTCGACAGCCCCTCCTACAATGAGCAGTTCTTC. This chain joins TRBV5-5 and TRBJ2-1; D perhaps matches TRBD1 (5 bases). Germline V gene data show CDR1 as SGHKS and CDR2 as YYEKEE (reference sequence). This CDR3 has 15 amino acids. Trimming pared 6 bases from V and 0 bases from J, leaving 13 bases between.

The V gene is TRBV30, the J gene TRBJ2-5, with 7 nucleotides matching TRBD2. The CDR3 totals 16 residues. Germline V gene sequence: CDR1 GTSNPN, CDR2 SVGIG (reference sequence). Losses at the gene ends were 0 bases for V and 5 bases for J; bases not matched to a gene: 12. In DNA form, the CDR3 reads TGTGCCTGGAGTGTATCGTCGACTAGCCTACGTGAGACCCAGTACTTC. Protein product: CAWSVSSTSLRETQYF.

The V gene is TRBV6-5, the J gene TRBJ1-1; D might be TRBD1 (6 bases). CDR3 length: 15 residues. V gave up 6 bases and J gave up 1 base, with 15 bases separating them. The V gene's germline CDR1 is MNHEY and CDR2 SVGAGI. CDR3 in DNA: TGTGCCAGCAGCCGAAAGGGACACCCGAACACTGAAGCTTTCTTT. Its translation is CASSRKGHPNTEAFF.

CDR3 sequence (DNA): TGTGCCAGCAGCCAGGGTATCGGCGGAAACGCGACCCAGTACTTC. Its translation is CASSQGIGGNATQYF. The chain recombines TRBV3-1 (or the pseudogene TRBV3-2) with TRBJ2-5; unclear D gene. The CDR3 has 15 residues. V was pared by 3 bases and J by 7 bases, with 18 bases between. Germline V gene data show CDR1 as LGHDT and CDR2 as YNNKEL (reference sequence).

The chain is built from TRBV3-1 (or the pseudogene TRBV3-2) and TRBJ2-5; 13 nucleotides match TRBD2. CDR1 is LGHDT and CDR2 is YNNKEL in the germline V gene (reference sequence). After removal of 3 bases from V and 7 bases from J, the junction contained 5 bases not matched to a gene. CDR3 length equals 15 residues. The CDR3 spells CASSQGLAGRGTQYF. The CDR3 bases are TGTGCCAGCAGCCAGGGACTAGCGGGACGAGGGACCCAGTACTTC.

The chain links TRBV2 to TRBJ2-1; 9 bases fit TRBD1. J gave up 1 base and V 3 bases, and 1 base lay outside the gene matches. In germline, CDR1 is SNHLY, CDR2 FYNNEI. This CDR3 is built from 15 residues. The CDR3 is CASSETGGSYNEQFF. CDR3 nucleotides: TGTGCCAGCAGTGAGACAGGGGGTTCCTACAATGAGCAGTTCTTC.

This chain uses TRBV7-3 with TRBJ1-1; no firm D call. This CDR3 spans 15 amino acids. CDR1 SGHTA and CDR2 FQGTGA come from the germline V gene. Deletions cut 1 base from V and 3 bases from J, with 12 bases between. The CDR3 loop reads CASSLSTAAYTEAFF. CDR3 DNA: TGTGCCAGCAGCTTAAGCACAGCAGCCTACACTGAAGCTTTCTTT.